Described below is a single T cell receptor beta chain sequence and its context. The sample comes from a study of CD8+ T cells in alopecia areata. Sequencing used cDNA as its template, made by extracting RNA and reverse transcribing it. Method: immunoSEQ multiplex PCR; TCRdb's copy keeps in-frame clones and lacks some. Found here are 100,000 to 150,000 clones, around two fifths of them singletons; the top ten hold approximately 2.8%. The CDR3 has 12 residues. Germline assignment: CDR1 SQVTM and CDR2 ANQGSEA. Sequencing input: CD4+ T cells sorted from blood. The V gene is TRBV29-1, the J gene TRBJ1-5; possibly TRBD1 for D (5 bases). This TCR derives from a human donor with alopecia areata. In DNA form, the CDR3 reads TGCGCGGGGGGAATGAGCAATCAGCCCCAGCATTTT. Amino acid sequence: CAGGMSNQPQHF. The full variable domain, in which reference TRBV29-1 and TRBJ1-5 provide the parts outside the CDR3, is SAVISQKPSRDICQRGTSLTIQCQVDSQVTMMFWYRQQPGQSLTLIATANQGSEATYESGFVIDKFPISRPNLTFSTLTVSNMSPEDSSIYLCAGGMSNQPQHFGDGTRLSIL.